This entry lists 28 T cell receptor beta chains sequenced from one sample in a study of blood T cells in healthy people across ages. It was with a sample-barcoded 5' primer and a J-beta primer mix that a second PCR of about 6 to 11 cycles was run. TCRdb independently ran MiXCR on the 5' RACE reads; one entry per CDR3 protein. This table has around 780,000 distinct CDR3 sequences, roughly 56% appearing once. The material sequenced was blood. These receptors all come from a man in his forties or fifties in good health.

This chain uses TRBV29-1 with TRBJ2-7; D tentatively fits TRBD1 or TRBD2 (5 bases each). The V end lost 6 bases, the J end lost 0 bases, and 21 bases lay between the germline ends. This CDR3 has 16 amino acids. The germline CDR1 and CDR2 sequences are SQVTM and ANQGSEA. The CDR3 bases are TGCAGCGTGCCTCTTTCCGGGACCGATACCTCCTACGAGCAGTACTTC. This translates into CSVPLSGTDTSYEQYF.

The CDR3 spells CASSGGTSAPGDTQYF. CDR3 sequence (DNA): TGCGCCAGCAGCGGGGGGACTAGCGCCCCTGGGGATACGCAGTATTTT. The chain carries TRBV5-1 and TRBJ2-3; 10 positions match TRBD2. CDR1 and CDR2 from the germline V gene are SGHRS and YFSETQ. The CDR3 loop spans 16 amino acids. V was pared by 4 bases and J by 6 bases, with 11 bases of the junction left unmatched.

The chain joins TRBV20-1 to TRBJ2-7; the match to TRBD2 covers 7 bases. The J call may be incorrect, as the DNA end agrees better with TRBJ2-5. The CDR3 runs 17 residues. The V gene's germline CDR1 is DFQATT and CDR2 SNEGSKA (reference sequence). CDR3 sequence reads: CSAPGTGLYSIGETQYF. The DNA for the CDR3 is TGCAGTGCCCCGGGAACGGGACTATACTCTATAGGAGAGACCCAGTACTTC.

The chain uses TRBV27 and TRBJ2-7; D unclear. CDR1 and CDR2 from the germline V gene are MNHEY and SMNVEV (reference sequence). V was clipped by 2 bases and J by 6 bases, with 14 bases between them. This CDR3 is 14 amino acids long. The CDR3 is CASSLLPPSTEQYF. The CDR3 DNA follows: TGTGCCAGCAGTTTACTCCCGCCATCAACCGAGCAGTACTTC.

The chain is built from TRBV6-1 and TRBJ2-7; D is undetermined. V was cut by 4 bases and J by 3 bases, with 7 bases left in between. The germline CDR1 and CDR2 sequences are MNHNS and SASEGT. CDR3 length: 12 amino acids. CDR3 nucleotide sequence: TGTGCCAGCAGTGCAGAATACTACGAGCAGTACTTC. This sequence encodes CASSAEYYEQYF.

This clonotype has just a few counts. The chain couples TRBV12-3 or TRBV12-4 to TRBJ2-1; 12 bases match TRBD2. The trim removed 3 bases at V and 9 bases at J, leaving 6 bases unmatched. This CDR3 is built from 15 residues. The CDR3 loop reads CASSFASGGAGEQFF. CDR3 nucleotide sequence: TGTGCCAGCAGTTTTGCTAGCGGGGGGGCCGGTGAGCAGTTCTTC.

The rearrangement uses TRBV6-2 or TRBV6-3 and TRBJ2-1, with no clear D. V lost 8 bases to trimming and J lost 1 base, with 15 bases between them. This CDR3 has 15 amino acids. The germline V gene has CDR1 MNHEY and CDR2 SVGEGT. The DNA of the CDR3 is TGTGCCAGCTCTCCAACGGGCCGATCCTACAATGAGCAGTTCTTC. Protein sequence: CASSPTGRSYNEQFF.

The rearrangement links TRBV6-2 or TRBV6-3 to TRBJ2-4, with 7 bases aligning to TRBD1. The closer fit of TRBJ2-7 to the DNA end suggests the J call may be wrong. In germline, CDR1 is MNHEY, CDR2 SVGEGT. CDR3 size: 13 residues. The CDR3 DNA is TGTGCCAGCAGTGCCGGGACAGAATACGAGCAGTACTTC. Encoded protein: CASSAGTEYEQYF.

This chain connects TRBV20-1 to TRBJ1-2; D is undetermined. Trimming took off 1 base at V and 4 bases at J, with 7 bases between the two ends. This CDR3 region has 12 residues. Germline V gene lookup returns CDR1 DFQATT and CDR2 SNEGSKA (reference sequence). As DNA, the CDR3 is TGCAGTGCTAGAGGCCTCATCTATGGCTACACCTTC. This codes for CSARGLIYGYTF.

The chain combines TRBV20-1 with TRBJ2-7, with D unclear. CDR3 length: 11 residues. The germline gives CDR1 DFQATT, CDR2 SNEGSKA (reference sequence). Trimming pared 3 bases from V and 4 bases from J, leaving 7 bases between. CDR3: CSASAGYEQYF. The CDR3 bases are TGCAGTGCTAGTGCAGGATACGAGCAGTACTTC.

CDR3 nucleotide sequence: TGCAGTGCTAGTTCCCCGCTAGCGGGTGCCTACAATGAGCAGTTCTTC. Translated: CSASSPLAGAYNEQFF. The chain employs TRBV20-1 and TRBJ2-1; 8 nucleotides match TRBD2. Germline V lookup: CDR1 DFQATT, CDR2 SNEGSKA (reference sequence). V was clipped by 3 bases and J by 2 bases; unmatched bases: 9. The CDR3 loop spans 16 amino acids.

This chain uses TRBV29-1 with TRBJ1-1, with a possible D match to TRBD1 (6 bases). V lost 6 bases and J lost 8, with 13 bases in between. Germline V gene data show CDR1 as SQVTM and CDR2 as ANQGSEA. The CDR3 contains 11 residues. The CDR3 DNA reads TGCAGCGTAACAGGGAAGGGCGAAGCTTTCTTT. The encoded protein is CSVTGKGEAFF.

This clonotype was seen only a few times. The chain couples TRBV20-1 to TRBJ2-4; D unresolved. The J call may be incorrect, as the DNA end agrees better with TRBJ2-7. The germline gives CDR1 DFQATT, CDR2 SNEGSKA (reference sequence). The CDR3 covers 11 residues. CDR3 sequence: CSAIRDYEQYF. CDR3 sequence (DNA): TGCAGTGCTATTAGAGATTACGAGCAGTACTTC.

Note on this clonotype: The junction differs from germline at one of its ends, possibly a read error. The chain combines TRBV20-1 with TRBJ2-5, with D possibly TRBD1 on 5 matching bases. CDR1 and CDR2 (germline): DFQATT, SNEGSKA (reference sequence). The CDR3 is made up of 14 amino acids. The CDR3 sequence: CSARNDKGLETPYF. The CDR3 DNA reads TGCAGTGCTAGAAACGACAAGGGGCTTGAGACCCCGTACTTC.

The chain recombines TRBV7-9 with TRBJ2-7; D could derive from TRBD1 or TRBD2 (5 bases each). The V gene's germline CDR1 is SEHNR and CDR2 FQNEAQ (reference sequence). V was shortened by 6 bases and J by 0 bases, with 15 bases between the two germline ends. CDR3 length: 15 residues. CDR3 amino acids: CASSWDGEPSYEQYF. In DNA, the CDR3 is TGTGCCAGCAGTTGGGACGGGGAACCCTCCTACGAGCAGTACTTC.

This clonotype was detected only once. The chain recombines TRBV27 with TRBJ2-3; possible D gene TRBD2, 5 bases. Germline V gene data show CDR1 as MNHEY and CDR2 as SMNVEV (reference sequence). V was trimmed by 2 bases and J by 2 bases, leaving 17 bases between them. The length of the CDR3 is 17 residues. The CDR3 bases are TGTGCCAGCAGTTTACTCGTGACGGGAAAGATCACAGATACGCAGTATTTT. It codes for CASSLLVTGKITDTQYF.

The chain links TRBV6-6 to TRBJ1-4; D may be TRBD1 (5 bases). V lost 7 bases, J lost 3 bases, and 12 bases lay in between. The CDR3 is made up of 14 amino acids. Per the germline V gene, CDR1 is MNHNY and CDR2 is SVGAGI (reference sequence). CDR3 nucleotide sequence: TGTGCCAGCACGGGGGGTCGACCTAATGAAAAACTGTTTTTT. Amino acid sequence: CASTGGRPNEKLFF.

CDR3 amino acids: CASSYSVVPEGRLESGNQPQHF. The CDR3 region has the DNA TGTGCCAGCAGTTACTCAGTAGTCCCCGAGGGCAGGTTGGAATCTGGCAATCAGCCCCAGCATTTT. V gene TRBV6-2 or TRBV6-3 combines with J gene TRBJ1-5; D unclear. This CDR3 is built from 22 residues. Germline V lookup: CDR1 MNHEY, CDR2 SVGEGT. V was shortened by 0 bases and J by 2 bases, with 29 bases between the two germline ends.

V usage is TRBV12-5 and J usage is TRBJ2-6; TRBD1 might be the D (7 bases). Germline values: CDR1 LGHNT, CDR2 FRNRAP. V lost 7 bases and J 4 bases, leaving 14 bases between the germline ends. The CDR3 runs 15 residues. CDR3 nucleotides: TGTGCTAGTGCCCGGGGGACAGCGGGGGCCAACGTCCTGACTTTC. Translated: CASARGTAGANVLTF.

The rearrangement uses TRBV5-1 and TRBJ2-5, with 9 bases identical to TRBD1. The CDR3 extends over 14 amino acids. Germline V lookup: CDR1 SGHRS, CDR2 YFSETQ. Trimming cost V 4 bases and J 4 bases; bases outside gene matches: 5. The CDR3 spells CASSGGTGRETQYF. CDR3 sequence (DNA): TGCGCCAGCAGCGGCGGGACAGGGAGAGAGACCCAGTACTTC.

V is TRBV7-3 and J is TRBJ2-3; the D gene could be TRBD1 or TRBD2 (5 bases each). V shed 3 bases and J shed 0 bases, with 13 bases lying between them. Germline V lookup: CDR1 SGHTA, CDR2 FQGTGA. The CDR3 is 16 residues long. CDR3 in amino acids: CASSFGTKASTDTQYF. CDR3 sequence (DNA): TGTGCCAGCAGCTTCGGGACCAAAGCTAGCACAGATACGCAGTATTTT.

V gene TRBV6-2 or TRBV6-3 combines with J gene TRBJ2-6; possible D gene TRBD2, 6 bases. Germline CDR1 and CDR2: MNHEY and SVGEGT. This CDR3 region has 16 residues. The germline V and J ends were trimmed by 10 bases and 0 bases, with 16 bases remaining between them. The CDR3 loop reads CATNKWGVSGANVLTF. For the CDR3, the DNA is TGTGCCACGAATAAATGGGGGGTCTCTGGGGCCAACGTCCTGACTTTC.

This chain connects TRBV19 to TRBJ1-1; D not certain. CDR3 size: 13 residues. V was pared by 5 bases and J by 3 bases, with 10 bases between. Per germline, CDR1 LNHDA and CDR2 SQIVND (reference sequence). In DNA, the CDR3 is TGTGCCAGTAGTGCCCTACGAGACACTGAAGCTTTCTTT. Amino acids: CASSALRDTEAFF.

This clonotype was counted only a few times. The V call is TRBV2, the J call TRBJ2-5, with unresolved D. The V end lost 7 bases, the J end lost 3 bases, and 33 bases lay between the germline ends. This CDR3 is built from 20 residues. Germline V gene data show CDR1 as SNHLY and CDR2 as FYNNEI. Here the CDR3 DNA reads TGTGCCAGCAAAACACCGGACGCGCCCGACCAATTATTGCGAGAAGAGACCCAGTACTTC. Protein product: CASKTPDAPDQLLREETQYF.

This rearrangement joins TRBV29-1 to TRBJ1-2; the match to TRBD1 covers 7 bases. The CDR3 extends over 12 amino acids. The V gene end was trimmed by 6 bases and the J gene end by 4 bases; junction bases not matched to a gene: 5. Germline CDR1 reads SQVTM; CDR2 reads ANQGSEA. CDR3 DNA: TGCAGCGTAGATGGGACAGTCTATGGCTACACCTTC. The encoded protein is CSVDGTVYGYTF.

V is TRBV7-2 and J is TRBJ1-5; tentative D call: TRBD1 (5 bases). Germline CDR1 SGHTA, CDR2 FQGNSA. This CDR3 is 15 amino acids long. Trimming removed 1 base from V and 10 bases from J, with 17 bases in between. CDR3 bases: TGTGCCAGCAGCTTAGTCGACAGTAAAATCTCCCCCCAGCATTTT. It specifies CASSLVDSKISPQHF. Filled out from reference TRBV7-2 and TRBJ1-5, the complete variable domain reads GAGVSQSPSNKVTEKGKDVELRCDPISGHTALYWYRQSLGQGLEFLIYFQGNSAPDKSGLPSDRFSAERTGGSVSTLTIQRTQQEDSAVYLCASSLVDSKISPQHFGDGTRLSIL.

This clonotype was found once. This chain uses TRBV19 with TRBJ1-1; D unresolved. V lost 5 bases and J 5 bases, leaving 9 bases between the germline ends. The germline V gene encodes CDR1 LNHDA and CDR2 SQIVND (reference sequence). This CDR3 has 12 amino acids. As DNA, the CDR3 is TGTGCCAGTAGTCAGCCGCGAACTGAAGCTTTCTTT. This translates into CASSQPRTEAFF.

The gene calls are TRBV30 and TRBJ1-1; no definite D call. V was cut by 3 bases and J by 5 bases, with 4 bases left in between. Germline lookup yields CDR1 GTSNPN and CDR2 SVGIG (reference sequence). This CDR3 is 10 amino acids long. The CDR3 protein is CAWSRTEAFF. The DNA of the CDR3 is TGTGCCTGGAGCCGAACTGAAGCTTTCTTT. The full variable domain, completed using reference TRBV30 and TRBJ1-1, is SQTIHQWPATLVQPVGSPLSLECTVEGTSNPNLYWYRQAAGRGLQLLFYSVGIGQISSEVPQNLSASRPQDRQFILSSKKLLLSDSGFYLCAWSRTEAFFGQGTRLTVV.